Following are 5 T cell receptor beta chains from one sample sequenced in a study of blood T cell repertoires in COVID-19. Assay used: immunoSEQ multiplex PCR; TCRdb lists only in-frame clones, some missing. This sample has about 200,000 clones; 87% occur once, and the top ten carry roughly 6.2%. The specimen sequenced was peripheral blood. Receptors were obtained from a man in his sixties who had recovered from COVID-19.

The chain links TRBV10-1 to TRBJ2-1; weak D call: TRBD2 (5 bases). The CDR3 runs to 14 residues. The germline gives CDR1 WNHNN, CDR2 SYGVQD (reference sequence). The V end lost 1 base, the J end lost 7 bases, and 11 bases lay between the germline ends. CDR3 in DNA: TGCGCCAGCAGTGAGTTGTCGGGGATAAATGAGCAGTTCTTC. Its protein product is CASSELSGINEQFF.

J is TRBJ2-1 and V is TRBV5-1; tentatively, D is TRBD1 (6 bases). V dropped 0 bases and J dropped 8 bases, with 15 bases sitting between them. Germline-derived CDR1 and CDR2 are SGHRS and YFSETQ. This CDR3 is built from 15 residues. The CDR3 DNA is TGCGCCAGCAGCTTGGCCTGGGGGCGAGGGGATGAGCAGTTCTTC. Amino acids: CASSLAWGRGDEQFF. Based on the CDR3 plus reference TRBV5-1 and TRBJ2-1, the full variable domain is KAGVTQTPRYLIKTRGQQVTLSCSPISGHRSVSWYQQTPGQGLQFLFEYFSETQRNKGNFPGRFSGRQFSNSRSEMNVSTLELGDSALYLCASSLAWGRGDEQFFGPGTRLTVL.

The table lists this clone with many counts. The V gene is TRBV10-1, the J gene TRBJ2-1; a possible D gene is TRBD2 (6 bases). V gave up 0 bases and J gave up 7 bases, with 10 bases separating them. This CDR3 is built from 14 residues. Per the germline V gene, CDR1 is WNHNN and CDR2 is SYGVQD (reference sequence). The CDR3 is CASSESGEANEQFF. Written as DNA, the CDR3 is TGCGCCAGCAGTGAGTCCGGGGAGGCTAATGAGCAGTTCTTC.

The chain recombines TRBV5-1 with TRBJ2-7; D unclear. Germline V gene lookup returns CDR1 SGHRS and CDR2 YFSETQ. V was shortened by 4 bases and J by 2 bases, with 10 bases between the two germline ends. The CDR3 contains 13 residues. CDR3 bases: TGCGCCAGCAGCGCAGACAATACCTACGAGCAGTACTTC. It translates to CASSADNTYEQYF.

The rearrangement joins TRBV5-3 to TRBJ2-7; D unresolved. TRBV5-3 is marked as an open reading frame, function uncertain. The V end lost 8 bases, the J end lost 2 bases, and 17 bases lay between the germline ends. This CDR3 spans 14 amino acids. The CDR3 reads CASGSPAVTYEQYF. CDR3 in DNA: TGTGCCAGCGGGTCCCCGGCGGTGACCTACGAGCAGTACTTC.